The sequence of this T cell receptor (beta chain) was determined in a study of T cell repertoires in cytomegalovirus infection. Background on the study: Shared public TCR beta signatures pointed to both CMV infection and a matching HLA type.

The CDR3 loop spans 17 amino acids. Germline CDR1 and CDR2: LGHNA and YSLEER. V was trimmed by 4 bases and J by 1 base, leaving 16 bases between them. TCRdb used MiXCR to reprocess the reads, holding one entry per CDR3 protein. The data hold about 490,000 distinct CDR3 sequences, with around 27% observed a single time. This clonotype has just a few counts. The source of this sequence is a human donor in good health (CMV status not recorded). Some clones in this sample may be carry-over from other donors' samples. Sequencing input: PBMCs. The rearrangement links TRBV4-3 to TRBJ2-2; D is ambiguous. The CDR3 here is CASSPLRAAVNTGELFF. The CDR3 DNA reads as TGCGCCAGCAGCCCCCTAAGGGCGGCGGTGAACACCGGGGAGCTGTTTTTT.